Listed below are T cell receptor beta chains from one sample, sequenced in a study of T cell changes during pregnancy in multiple sclerosis. Sequencing used immunoSEQ multiplex PCR; TCRdb keeps in-frame clones, though not all of them. This table has 45,000 to 70,000 clones, about 90% appearing once. The starting material was CD4+ T cells from peripheral blood mononuclear cells, obtained after pregnancy. The receptors derive from a female donor with multiple sclerosis, enrolled in a pregnancy study. The CDR3 runs from the conserved cysteine through the conserved F or W. A D gene is named only where the DNA matches it firmly. Clone sizes are given selectively: once, few, many, or a class where the clone is expanded.

V,J,D,size,DNA,CDR3
TRBV25-1,TRBJ1-6,.,.,TGTGCCAGCAGACAGGGCCGTAGACCCCTCCACTTT,CASRQGRRPLHF
TRBV7-6,TRBJ1-1,TRBD1,.,TGTGCCAGCAGCCCCTGGGAGACAGGGACGAACACTGAAGCTTTCTTT,CASSPWETGTNTEAFF
TRBV29-1,TRBJ2-1,.,.,TGCAGCGTTACAGAATACAATGAGCAGTTCTTC,CSVTEYNEQFF
TRBV6-6,TRBJ2-2,TRBD2,once,TGTGCCAGCAGGCGGGGGGAGAAGGGGGCCGGGGAGCTGTTTTTT,CASRRGEKGAGELFF
TRBV30,TRBJ2-5,.,.,TGTGCCTGTGCACCGGGGACCCAGTACTTC,CACAPGTQYF
TRBV27,TRBJ2-3,TRBD2,.,TGTGCCAGCAGTCGCGGGGGGGCATTAGATACGCAGTATTTT,CASSRGGALDTQYF
TRBV18,TRBJ2-7,.,.,TGTGCCAGCTCACGACGGACGGGAAGCTCCTACGAGCAGTACTTC,CASSRRTGSSYEQYF
TRBV18,TRBJ2-7,.,.,TGTGCCAGCTCACCACAGCGGAGGGATATACCCTACGAGCAGTACTTC,CASSPQRRDIPYEQYF
TRBV7-9,TRBJ1-2,.,.,TGTGCCAGCAGCTTACGGGGGGAGGGAGGCTACACCTTC,CASSLRGEGGYTF
TRBV4-2,TRBJ1-5,.,.,TGTGCCAGCAGCCAAGAGGGGCTTAGCAATCAGCCCCAGCATTTT,CASSQEGLSNQPQHF
TRBV5-4,TRBJ2-7,TRBD2,.,TGTGCCAGCAGCTTGCGGGGGGGGTACGAGCAGTACTTC,CASSLRGGYEQYF
TRBV19,TRBJ1-5,TRBD1,.,TGTGCCAGTAGTAGCTACCTGGGGACAGGGAGAAGTCAGCCCCAGCATTTT,CASSSYLGTGRSQPQHF
TRBV30,TRBJ1-2,TRBD1,.,TGTGCCTGGATCCTGGGACAGACTAACTATGGCTACACCTTC,CAWILGQTNYGYTF
TRBV15,TRBJ2-1,TRBD2,.,TGTGCCACCAGCAGGGGGGGGGCCTACAATGAGCAGTTCTTC,CATSRGGAYNEQFF
TRBV5-5,TRBJ1-6,.,.,TGTGCCAGCAGCTGGACGGGAATGGGTAATTCACCCCTCCACTTT,CASSWTGMGNSPLHF
TRBV11-1,TRBJ1-2,.,.,TGTGCCAGCAGCCAACCTACAGGGAAGTCCTATGGCTACACCTTC,CASSQPTGKSYGYTF
TRBV30,TRBJ1-2,.,.,TGTGCCTGGACTTCAGGGCGTCGTGGCTACACCTTC,CAWTSGRRGYTF
TRBV7-9,TRBJ1-3,TRBD1,.,TGTGCCAGCAGCCTCGACAGGGTCTCTGGAAACACCATATATTTT,CASSLDRVSGNTIYF
TRBV19,TRBJ2-5,TRBD2,.,TGTGCCAGTAATGAGCGGGGGGGGGAGGCCCCCGGGACCCAGTACTTC,CASNERGGEAPGTQYF
TRBV9,TRBJ1-2,.,.,TGTGCCAGCACCCCCGGCCCGGGGGCGGGGGTGGATGGCTACACCTTC,CASTPGPGAGVDGYTF
TRBV5-5,TRBJ1-2,.,.,TGTGCCAGCAGCTTTAGGCCCGCGGAAGGCTACACCTTC,CASSFRPAEGYTF
TRBV6-5,TRBJ2-3,.,.,TGTGCCAGCAGAAGGAGGCCTAGCACAGATACGCAGTATTTT,CASRRRPSTDTQYF
TRBV5-6,TRBJ1-6,.,.,TGTGCCAGCAGCTTGTTTTCGGGGTTTCGGCCACCCCTCCACTTT,CASSLFSGFRPPLHF
TRBV5-1,TRBJ1-2,.,medium-sized,TGCGCCAGCAGCTTGGCCCCGAGGGCGGAGAACTATGGCTACACCTTC,CASSLAPRAENYGYTF
TRBV5-1,TRBJ2-7,TRBD1,.,TGCGCCAGCAGCTTGGGGGGGACAGTCTCCTCCTACGAGCAGTACTTC,CASSLGGTVSSYEQYF
TRBV19,TRBJ1-4,.,.,TGTGCCAGTAGTATATCGGGGGACACTAATGAAAAACTGTTTTTT,CASSISGDTNEKLFF
TRBV23-1,TRBJ1-5,TRBD1,.,TGCGCCAGCAGTCCTCTGGGACAGACTAGTGAATCCAATCAGCCCCAGCATTTT,CASSPLGQTSESNQPQHF
TRBV10-3,TRBJ1-3,.,once,TGTGCCATCAGCTCCCCGTTGGGAGCTGGAAACACCATATATTTT,CAISSPLGAGNTIYF
TRBV5-1,TRBJ1-6,TRBD1,.,TGCGCCAGCAGCGTTCCGGGACAGGGTTCACCCCTCCACTTT,CASSVPGQGSPLHF
TRBV7-9,TRBJ1-4,.,.,TGTGCCAGCAGCTTAAACAGGATCGGAGTATCAACTAATGAAAAACTGTTTTTT,CASSLNRIGVSTNEKLFF
TRBV12-5,TRBJ1-1,.,.,TGTGCTAGTGGTTTGGCCGGCGGCACTGAAGCTTTCTTT,CASGLAGGTEAFF
TRBV9,TRBJ2-1,TRBD1,.,TGTGCCAGCAGCGTGGAGGGACAGGGGGCGCGGGAGCAGTTCTTC,CASSVEGQGAREQFF
TRBV7-9,TRBJ2-3,TRBD2,.,TGTGCCAGCAGCTCTAGCGGGGGAGGCACAGATACGCAGTATTTT,CASSSSGGGTDTQYF
TRBV5-6,TRBJ2-7,.,.,TGTGCCAGCAGCCTAAACTACGAGCAGTACTTC,CASSLNYEQYF
TRBV6-5,TRBJ1-6,.,.,TGTGCCAGCAGTTATGGAGCAGGGTATAATTCACCCCTCCACTTT,CASSYGAGYNSPLHF
TRBV7-2,TRBJ1-5,.,.,TGTGCCAGCAGCTTCTCCTTTGAGCCCCAGCATTTT,CASSFSFEPQHF
TRBV30,TRBJ1-4,TRBD1,.,TGTGCCTGGAGTCCATGGACAGGAAGACGTGAAAAACTGTTTTTT,CAWSPWTGRREKLFF
TRBV2,TRBJ2-1,TRBD2,once,TGTGCCAGCGGGCGACTAGCGGGGGGCTCCTACAATGAGCAGTTCTTC,CASGRLAGGSYNEQFF
TRBV9,TRBJ2-3,TRBD2,.,TGTGCCAGCAGCGTAGCGGGGGGGCCCTCCGATACGCAGTATTTT,CASSVAGGPSDTQYF
TRBV10-3,TRBJ1-1,.,.,TGTGCCATCGAACAGACACGGGGAGGCACTGAAGCTTTCTTT,CAIEQTRGGTEAFF
TRBV27,TRBJ1-2,.,.,TGTGCCAGCAGTTTCAGGGTGAACTATGGCTACACCTTC,CASSFRVNYGYTF
TRBV18,TRBJ1-1,.,.,TGTGCCAGCTCAACGGACAGGAACACTGAAGCTTTCTTT,CASSTDRNTEAFF
TRBV5-4,TRBJ2-3,.,.,TGTGCCAGCAGCTCGCCACGGGGCACAGATACGCAGTATTTT,CASSSPRGTDTQYF
TRBV6-1,TRBJ1-1,.,.,TGTGCCAGCTTCTATCAAAATCTCTTAGCTTTCTTT,CASFYQNLLAFF
TRBV7-8,TRBJ1-2,TRBD1,.,TGTGCCAGCAGCCTGGGGACAGGGACCTATGGCTACACCTTC,CASSLGTGTYGYTF
TRBV9,TRBJ1-1,.,.,TGTGCCAGCAGCGTAGCTGGGGGGGCTGAAGCTTTCTTT,CASSVAGGAEAFF
TRBV5-1,TRBJ2-1,TRBD2,.,TGCGCCAGCAGTAGGACTAGCGGAATTTACAATGAGCAGTTCTTC,CASSRTSGIYNEQFF
TRBV11-3,TRBJ1-2,.,.,TGTGCCAGCAGCGCACGACACGGCTATGGCTACACCTTC,CASSARHGYGYTF
TRBV7-3,TRBJ1-2,.,once,TGTGCCAGCAGCTCCGACAGTTTACCATGGCCCGGCTATGGCTACACCTTC,CASSSDSLPWPGYGYTF
TRBV27,TRBJ1-2,TRBD1,few,TGTGCCAGCGGACGACAGGGGGCGCAGGGTGGCTACACCTTC,CASGRQGAQGGYTF
TRBV6-5,TRBJ2-2,TRBD1,.,TGTGCCAGCAGTTACCCCGGGACAGGGAACACCGGGGAGCTGTTTTTT,CASSYPGTGNTGELFF
TRBV7-9,TRBJ2-5,TRBD2,.,TGTGCCAGCAGCCCCGCGGGGGGCATCGAGACCCAGTACTTC,CASSPAGGIETQYF
TRBV6-6,TRBJ2-1,TRBD1,.,TGTGCCAGCAGTTACTTCTCCGGGACCCAGGGGGTTGAGCAGTTCTTC,CASSYFSGTQGVEQFF
TRBV4-3,TRBJ1-2,.,once,TGCGCCAGCAGCCAAGCTTCCGGGTTCTATGGCTACACCTTC,CASSQASGFYGYTF
TRBV9,TRBJ1-6,TRBD1,.,TGTGCCAGCAGCGACCGGACAGGATTGTCACCCCTCCACTTT,CASSDRTGLSPLHF